This entry features one T cell receptor beta chain sequence. The antigen it recognizes is unknown. Base qualities are not recorded, but no much larger clone differs from it by a single base. This entry comes from a study of OX40 agonist ivuxolimab in advanced cancers. Regarding the study in general: Ivuxolimab was an agonistic, fully human IgG2 monoclonal antibody directed against OX40 (CD134), a costimulatory receptor. Intravenous ivuxolimab was administered to patients every 2 weeks at six dose levels: 0.01, 0.1, 0.3, 1.5, 3 and 10 mg/kg. Of the roughly 52 dose-escalation patients, hepatocellular carcinoma was present in about 20, melanoma in approximately 15, renal cell carcinoma in 9 and head and neck cancer in 9. A male proportion of about 79% and a mean age of roughly 55 years, ranging from about 20 to 79, were recorded for the dose-escalation cohort. Prior anti-PD-1, anti-PD-L1 or anti-CTLA-4 therapy was permitted, and 40% to 50% of dose-escalation patients had received checkpoint inhibitors. Partial responses were achieved by three dose-escalation patients, of whom one had hepatocellular carcinoma and two had cutaneous melanoma. Peripheral TCRbeta sequencing aimed to test whether ivuxolimab altered TCR sequence diversity and caused clonal T-cell expansion. The paper reports the monotherapy dose-escalation portion (N ≈ 50 patients) of the phase I ivuxolimab trial. What the authors observed across the whole study: In the 0.1-3.0 mg/kg groups, partial responders had among the lowest normalized peripheral clonal expansion, particularly in CD8+ T cells. On average, CD8+ T cells showed more expanded clones than CD4+ T cells after ivuxolimab. At doses from 0.1 to 3.0 mg/kg, clonal expansion was seen in both CD4+ and CD8+ blood T cells between baseline and week 6. Low levels of normalized T-cell clonal expansion were also seen in some nonresponding patients. Which antigens the clonally expanded peripheral T cells were specific for was not determined.

Via the germline V gene, CDR1 is KGHSH and CDR2 LQKENI. The CDR3 starts with the cysteine, ends with the phenylalanine, and has 14 residues. Only the CDR3 portion is preserved as DNA: 42 bases, with reading frame beginning at the first base. Trimming removed 6 bases from V and 4 bases from J, leaving 12 bases between the germline ends. The trial excluded patients who had a history of autoimmune disease or were on systemic immunosuppression. In every dose cohort, peripheral blood was drawn for TCR sequencing at baseline, cycle 4 day 1, and cycle 7 day 1. Samples were obtained from an open-label, multicenter, first-in-human phase I dose-escalation trial of ivuxolimab. Adults with locally advanced or metastatic head and neck squamous cell, hepatocellular, melanoma or renal cell carcinoma were enrolled in the trial. Before TCR sequencing, CD4+ and CD8+ T cells were separately sorted from peripheral blood.

Genomic DNA was extracted from sorted cells for sequencing of the TCRbeta CDR3 region. The immunoSEQ Assay was used to sequence the TCRbeta CDR3 regions. As stored in TCRdb, this immuneACCESS dataset retains in-frame rearrangements with V and J assigned. A fraction of the clones does not appear; measured against another copy, unresolved V genes explain less than half of the discrepancy, and the remainder lacks a known reason. The sample yields 70,000 to 85,000 clones; roughly 82% were counted once. In total, the top ten clones hold around 1.1% of the sample. The chain joins TRBV18 to TRBJ2-2; a tentative D match to TRBD1 spans 6 bases. This material consisted of CD4+ or CD8+ T cells sorted from blood, taken in a trial of the OX40 agonist ivuxolimab. The receptor comes from an adult with an advanced solid tumor such as melanoma, head and neck, liver or kidney cancer. The CDR3 loop reads CASSRQESTGELFF. The DNA sequence is TGTGCCAGCTCCCGACAGGAGTCCACCGGGGAGCTGTTTTTT.